This T cell receptor (beta chain) was sequenced during a study of blood T cells in healthy people across ages. Study-level points and caveats: When set beside aged donors, long-lived donors presented more naive CD4+ cells and higher diversity. Any changes in expanded clonotypes were possibly confounded, as donor CMV status remained unknown.

CDR3 size: 14 residues. Trimming stripped 5 bases from V and 1 base from J, with 10 bases between. The germline gives CDR1 ENHRY, CDR2 SYGVKD. Turning to this clonotype: Its antigen is undetermined.

Through a sample-barcoded 5' primer and a J-beta primer mix, a second PCR was run for roughly 7 to 12 cycles. From the 5' RACE reads, TCRdb called clonotypes with MiXCR, one entry per CDR3 protein. The repertoire holds hundreds of thousands of distinct CDR3 sequences, roughly 45% seen once, with 20% in the top ten. The material sequenced was blood. The chain couples TRBV10-3 to TRBJ2-3; D call uncertain. This TCR was sampled from a woman aged 55-69 years in good health. CDR3 protein: CAISRKAGTDTQYF. In nucleotides, the CDR3 is TGTGCCATCAGTCGTAAGGCCGGCACAGATACGCAGTATTTT.